This TCR beta chain was captured in a study of CD8 T cells in ankylosing spondylitis. 5'-RACE, quantitative and with molecular barcodes, yielded the TCR beta libraries. TCRdb called the 5' RACE reads again in MiXCR, with one record for every CDR3 protein. The sample holds 230,000 or so distinct CDR3 sequences; more than 20% are singletons and the top ten take 0.5% to 0.65%. Note on this clonotype: Its antigen is not known.

Between the trimmed V and J ends, which lost 0 bases and 6 bases, there was a span of 5 bases. The germline V gene has CDR1 DFQATT and CDR2 SNEGSKA (reference sequence). This CDR3 is 12 amino acids long. Points from the study as a whole: Matched ankylosing spondylitis synovial fluid reportedly contained a significantly enriched population of disease-linked clones.

The sequence was collected from a male donor with ankylosing spondylitis or in good health (not recorded which). Source material: blood, either unsorted or a sorted T cell fraction (not recorded which). The chain uses TRBV20-1 and TRBJ1-4; D remains unclear. CDR3 region: CSARDPDEKLFF. CDR3 sequence (DNA): TGCAGTGCTAGAGATCCCGATGAAAAACTGTTTTTT.